The 20 T cell receptor beta chains presented below share a single source sample, sequenced in a study of blood T cell repertoires in COVID-19. Using immunoSEQ multiplex PCR, the repertoire was profiled, and TCRdb retains in-frame clones only, with some absent. The data hold 130,000 or so clones, with approximately 84% observed a single time. Sequenced input: peripheral blood. These receptors came from a man aged 55 to 70 with acute or convalescent COVID-19.

This CDR3 is CSASWMTAGGRTDTQYF. DNA for the CDR3: TGCAGTGCTAGTTGGATGACAGCGGGAGGCCGCACAGATACGCAGTATTTT. The chain joins TRBV20-1 to TRBJ2-3; 9 positions match TRBD2. The CDR3 totals 17 residues. The V segment lost 3 bases and the J segment 1 base; nucleotides outside the gene matches: 11. CDR1 is DFQATT and CDR2 is SNEGSKA in the germline V gene (reference sequence).

The rearrangement links TRBV7-3 to TRBJ2-2; D is unclear. Germline V gives CDR1 SGHTA, CDR2 FQGTGA. This CDR3 is built from 13 residues. Trimming removed 7 bases at V and 1 base at J, with 7 bases between. In DNA, the CDR3 is TGTGCCAGCATATGGAGGAACACCGGGGAGCTGTTTTTT. This translates into CASIWRNTGELFF.

V is TRBV6-5 and J is TRBJ1-1; 8 bases agree with TRBD1. The CDR3 is 11 residues long. The germline CDR1 and CDR2 sequences are MNHEY and SVGAGI. J gave up 10 bases and V 2 bases, and 0 bases lay outside the gene matches. CDR3 sequence (DNA): TGTGCCAGCAGTTACGGACAGGGAGCTTTCTTT. Protein sequence: CASSYGQGAFF.

This clone showed up just once. This chain joins TRBV6-5 and TRBJ1-6; 7 positions match TRBD1. The V gene's germline CDR1 is MNHEY and CDR2 SVGAGI. The V segment lost 6 bases and the J segment 2 bases; nucleotides outside the gene matches: 4. The CDR3 loop spans 15 amino acids. Here the CDR3 reads CASRKTGTYNSPLHF. CDR3 in DNA: TGTGCCAGCAGGAAGACAGGGACCTATAATTCACCCCTCCACTTT.

This clone was observed a single time. The chain combines TRBV30 with TRBJ2-7; 11 bases line up with TRBD1. The CDR3 extends over 14 amino acids. Germline trimming cut 4 bases from V and 2 bases from J; bases unmatched to any gene: 4. Germline V gene data show CDR1 as GTSNPN and CDR2 as SVGIG (reference sequence). As DNA, the CDR3 is TGTGCCTGGAATCCGGGACAGGGGGCCTACGAGCAGTACTTC. It codes for CAWNPGQGAYEQYF.

The chain links TRBV27 to TRBJ1-1, with a weak D call TRBD1 (6 bases). Germline CDR1 and CDR2: MNHEY and SMNVEV (reference sequence). Trimming removed 5 bases from V and 3 bases from J, with 13 bases in between. The CDR3 is 14 amino acids. CDR3 region: CASSHPGHHTEAFF. The DNA of the CDR3 is TGTGCCAGCAGTCATCCGGGACACCACACTGAAGCTTTCTTT.

V gene TRBV19 combines with J gene TRBJ2-5, with TRBD2 matching over 10 bases. CDR3 length: 15 amino acids. Germline values: CDR1 LNHDA, CDR2 SQIVND (reference sequence). V lost 5 bases to trimming and J lost 2 bases; unmatched junction nucleotides: 5. CDR3 in amino acids: CASSPQAGGQETQYF. In nucleotides, the CDR3 is TGTGCCAGTAGTCCGCAAGCGGGGGGGCAAGAGACCCAGTACTTC. Full variable domain (rest looked up from reference TRBV19 and TRBJ2-5): DGGITQSPKYLFRKEGQNVTLSCEQNLNHDAMYWYRQDPGQGLRLIYYSQIVNDFQKGDIAEGYSVSREKKESFPLTVTSAQKNPTAFYLCASSPQAGGQETQYFGPGTRLLVL.

The chain employs TRBV5-4 and TRBJ1-3; 9 nucleotides match TRBD1. V dropped 3 bases and J dropped 1; count of bases not matched to a gene: 8. The CDR3 is made up of 17 amino acids. CDR1 and CDR2 from the germline V gene are SGHNT and YYREEE (reference sequence). In nucleotides, the CDR3 is TGTGCCAGCAGCTCCAACAGGGGGCCACCGTCTGGAAACACCATATATTTT. The encoded protein is CASSSNRGPPSGNTIYF. Filled out from reference TRBV5-4 and TRBJ1-3, the complete variable domain reads ETGVTQSPTHLIKTRGQQVTLRCSSQSGHNTVSWYQQALGQGPQFIFQYYREEENGRGNFPPRFSGLQFPNYSSELNVNALELDDSALYLCASSSNRGPPSGNTIYFGEGSWLTVV.

This clone occurred once. The chain carries TRBV18 and TRBJ2-3, with D possibly matching TRBD2 (6 bases). CDR3 size: 17 residues. Germline V lookup: CDR1 KGHSH, CDR2 LQKENI. V dropped 3 bases and J dropped 2 bases, with 18 bases sitting between them. For the CDR3, the DNA is TGTGCCAGCTCACCCCTATGGCGGTGGGAGGACACAGATACGCAGTATTTT. Translated, it gives CASSPLWRWEDTDTQYF.

This chain links TRBV19 with TRBJ1-1, with TRBD1 matching over 12 bases. The CDR3 loop spans 18 amino acids. After removal of 8 bases from V and 3 bases from J, the junction contained 16 bases not matched to a gene. From germline, CDR1 is LNHDA and CDR2 SQIVND (reference sequence). This CDR3 reads CASSYPGTGGSGYTEAFF. The CDR3 DNA follows: TGTGCCAGTTCATATCCCGGGACAGGGGGCTCTGGGTACACTGAAGCTTTCTTT.

The V call is TRBV6-1, the J call TRBJ1-6, with 8 bases lining up with TRBD1. The CDR3 has 14 amino acids. V shed 1 base and J 10 bases; nucleotides not matched to a gene: 3. In germline, CDR1 is MNHNS, CDR2 SASEGT. The CDR3 reads CASSEETGVSPLHF. Written as DNA, the CDR3 is TGTGCCAGCAGTGAAGAGACAGGGGTATCACCCCTCCACTTT.

This clone occurred once. The rearrangement uses TRBV10-3 and TRBJ2-5; 15 bases agree with TRBD2. With 6 bases clipped from V and 4 bases from J, the junction kept 3 bases outside the gene matches. The CDR3 is 15 residues long. Germline V gives CDR1 ENHRY, CDR2 SYGVKD. Here the CDR3 DNA reads TGTGCCATCAGGGGACTAGCGGGAGGTGGAGAGACCCAGTACTTC. Translating gives CAIRGLAGGGETQYF.

V is TRBV5-1 and J is TRBJ1-4; tentative D call: TRBD1 (5 bases). Trimming shortened V by 4 bases and J by 8 bases, and 18 bases separated the two germline ends. Looked up from germline, CDR1 is SGHRS and CDR2 is YFSETQ. This CDR3 has 15 amino acids. The CDR3: CASSDRQSRDEKLFF. As DNA, the CDR3 is TGCGCCAGCAGCGACCGACAGAGCAGAGACGAAAAACTGTTTTTT.

The chain has TRBV27 and TRBJ2-5, with 14 bases that match TRBD2. Per the germline V gene, CDR1 is MNHEY and CDR2 is SMNVEV (reference sequence). The CDR3 length is 16 residues. Germline trimming cut 6 bases from V and 5 bases from J; bases unmatched to any gene: 8. CDR3 loop: CASSLGLAGGYETQYF. CDR3 in DNA: TGTGCCAGCAGCCTAGGACTAGCGGGAGGTTATGAGACCCAGTACTTC.

V usage is TRBV4-1 and J usage is TRBJ2-7, with D possibly being TRBD2 (5 bases). The V gene's germline CDR1 is MGHRA and CDR2 YSYEKL. There are 14 residues in the CDR3. V was trimmed by 0 bases and J by 3 bases, leaving 9 bases between them. CDR3 residues: CASSQDNGIYEQYF. As DNA, the CDR3 is TGCGCCAGCAGCCAAGATAACGGGATCTACGAGCAGTACTTC.

The chain uses TRBV4-1 and TRBJ1-4; 7 positions agree with TRBD1. V lost 1 base to trimming and J lost 7 bases; unmatched junction nucleotides: 15. The CDR3 is made up of 18 amino acids. Per the germline V gene, CDR1 is MGHRA and CDR2 is YSYEKL. Here the CDR3 reads CASSQVPPGTVISEKLFF. The CDR3 DNA reads TGCGCCAGCAGCCAAGTTCCTCCAGGGACAGTCATTTCTGAAAAACTGTTTTTT.

The CDR3 region is CASSPPGQGDYEQYF. The DNA for the CDR3 is TGTGCCAGCTCTCCCCCGGGACAGGGGGACTACGAGCAGTACTTC. This chain joins TRBV18 and TRBJ2-7; 11 positions match TRBD1. In germline, CDR1 is KGHSH, CDR2 LQKENI. The CDR3 consists of 15 residues. Trimming took 6 bases from V and 3 from J; bases not matched to a gene: 7.

The chain has TRBV6-5 and TRBJ2-7, with a possible D match to TRBD2 (5 bases). From germline, CDR1 is MNHEY and CDR2 SVGAGI. This CDR3 is built from 13 residues. V dropped 4 bases and J dropped 4 bases, with 11 bases sitting between them. The CDR3 DNA follows: TGTGCCAGCAGTTTAAGGACTGATTACGAGCAGTACTTC. Translation gives CASSLRTDYEQYF.

This chain connects TRBV21-1 to TRBJ2-1; the table gives TRBD2 as D, unverified against the DNA. TRBV21-1 is reported as a pseudogene. CDR3 length: 20 amino acids. CDR3 in DNA: TGTGCCAGCAGCAAAGCGCGGGCCTTATTGCGGGTGCGAAATTACAATGAGCAGTTCTTC. Protein product: CASSKARALLRVRNYNEQFF.

The chain recombines TRBV9 with TRBJ2-1, with a possible D match to TRBD1 (6 bases). The CDR3 is made up of 15 amino acids. From germline, CDR1 is SGDLS and CDR2 YYNGEE. Trimming pared 0 bases from V and 4 bases from J, leaving 11 bases between. The CDR3 DNA follows: TGTGCCAGCAGCGTAGAGGGACACAATTACAATGAGCAGTTCTTC. Protein product: CASSVEGHNYNEQFF. Using reference TRBV9 and TRBJ2-1 for the parts outside the CDR3, the full variable domain is DSGVTQTPKHLITATGQRVTLRCSPRSGDLSVYWYQQSLDQGLQFLIQYYNGEERAKGNILERFSAQQFPDLHSELNLSSLELGDSALYFCASSVEGHNYNEQFFGPGTRLTVL.